The clone carrying this TCR beta chain was recorded many times. The antigen remains undetermined. Trimming left V 0 bases short and J 10 bases short, with 10 bases between. The CDR3 runs to 14 residues. The sample comes from a study of early T cells in non-severe SARS-CoV-2 infection. About the study: RNA in bulk from unsorted whole blood was sequenced, and chains were unpaired. Whole-study results and caveats: VDJdb-based matching was biased toward anti-spike CD8 responses and missed private and CD4 specificities.

In the library, individual cDNA molecules carried attached unique molecular identifiers. MiXCR was run by TCRdb on the 5' RACE reads, yielding one entry per CDR3 protein. The table lists about 67,000 distinct CDR3 sequences, 10% of them singletons, with around a sixth in the top ten. The chain has TRBV12-3 or TRBV12-4 and TRBJ1-6; the D gene is possibly TRBD1 (5 bases). The starting material was whole blood, obtained at baseline. This TCR derives from an adult who was a healthcare worker with PCR-confirmed SARS-CoV-2 infection or an uninfected control (not recorded which). The CDR3 sequence: CASSLALGGSPLHF. The CDR3 DNA follows: TGTGCCAGCAGTTTAGCGCTGGGGGGGTCACCCCTCCACTTT.